This T cell receptor (beta chain) comes out of a study of siplizumab effects on memory and regulatory T cells. Study-wide results and limits: Naive T cells appeared more varied than memory cells and looked like key alloresponse contributors. A significant reduction in alloreactive sequences traceable to unstimulated CD4+ memory cells was produced by siplizumab.

For this clone: No antigen is known for it.

The assay looked at some 93,000 TCR templates in each sample. Assay: immunoSEQ multiplex PCR; the TCRdb copy retains only in-frame clones and omits some. The sample holds roughly 97,000 clones, approximately 93% seen once. Germline V gives CDR1 SEHNR, CDR2 FQNEAQ (reference sequence). The CDR3 spans 13 residues. V lost 0 bases and J 7 bases, leaving 10 bases between the germline ends. This receptor was identified in a human donor in good health. The chain combines TRBV7-9 with TRBJ2-7; maybe TRBD2 (5 bases). Sample: Tregs sorted from blood. CDR3 region: CASSLASRGEQYF. Written as DNA, the CDR3 is TGTGCCAGCAGCTTAGCCTCCCGGGGAGAGCAGTACTTC.